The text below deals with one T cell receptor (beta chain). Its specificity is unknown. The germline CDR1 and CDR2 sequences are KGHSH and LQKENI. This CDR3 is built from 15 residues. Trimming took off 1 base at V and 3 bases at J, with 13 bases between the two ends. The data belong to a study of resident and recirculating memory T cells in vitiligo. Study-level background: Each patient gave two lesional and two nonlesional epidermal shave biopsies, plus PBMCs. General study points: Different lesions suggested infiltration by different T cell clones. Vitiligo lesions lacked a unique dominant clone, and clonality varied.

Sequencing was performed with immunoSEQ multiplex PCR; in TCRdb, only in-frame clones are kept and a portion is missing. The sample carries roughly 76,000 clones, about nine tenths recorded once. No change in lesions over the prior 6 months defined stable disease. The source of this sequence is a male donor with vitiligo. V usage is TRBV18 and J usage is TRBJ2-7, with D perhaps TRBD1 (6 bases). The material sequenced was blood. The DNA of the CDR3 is TGTGCCAGCTCACCACAAGGACAGATGGGCTACGAGCAGTACTTC. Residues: CASSPQGQMGYEQYF. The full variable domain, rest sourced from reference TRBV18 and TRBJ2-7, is NAGVMQNPRHLVRRRGQEARLRCSPMKGHSHVYWYRQLPEEGLKFMVYLQKENIIDESGMPKERFSAEFPKEGPSILRIQQVVRGDSAAYFCASSPQGQMGYEQYFGPGTRLTVT.